The entry below describes one T cell receptor beta chain. Its specificity is not known. The read ends 3 residues shy of where the CDR3 ends; the end is completed using the germline J gene. Related graft donors supplied nonmyeloablative bone marrow transplants, and mixed chimerism was transient. TCRdb's copy holds only in-frame clones and misses some; the assay was immunoSEQ multiplex PCR. This sample's clone table lists several thousand clones. The data originate from a study of Tregs in tolerant kidney transplant recipients. Study outcomes and limitations: In tolerant patients, donor-specific Tregs outgrew total Tregs, suggesting antigen-driven expansion. Biological reproducibility was not directly addressed, but technical replication error appeared minimal.

The CDR3 has 13 amino acids. V shed 7 bases, J shed 8 bases, and the junction held 9 bases outside the gene matches. The germline V gene has CDR1 LGHNT and CDR2 FRNRAP. This sample comprised CD4+ T cells from blood (PBMCs), obtained 6 months after the transplant. The clonotype was recovered from a human patient who received a combined kidney and bone marrow transplant. Some T cells may originate from the graft donor. This chain connects TRBV12-5 to TRBJ2-3; 7 nucleotides align to TRBD2. The covered CDR3 bases are TGTGCTAGTGCCCTGGCGGGAGCCGGTACG. As protein: CASALAGAGT. The CDR3 in its entirety is CASALAGAGTQYF.